The source of this T cell receptor (beta chain) is a study of human T cells and chemical hapten exposure. During construction of the library, unique molecular identifiers were attached to individual cDNA molecules for quantitative, reproducible TCR counting. Source study methods: There were a median of around 100,000 TCRs per sample, with a range from 23,224 to 690,600. One entry per CDR3 protein, called by TCRdb with MiXCR from the RACE reads. The V and J calls come from TCRdb's annotation, not from the publication. The table shows more than 70,000 distinct CDR3 sequences, with around 7.9% occurring only once. The V gene's germline CDR1 is SQVTM and CDR2 ANQGSEA. Trimming cost V 5 bases and J 10 bases; bases outside gene matches: 7. The CDR3 sequence is 13 residues long. Noted time point: pre-sensitization, week 0. Indicated treatment: therapeutic diphenylcyclopropenone sensitization with weekly scalp DPC. Blood was drawn before each patch test was applied.

The table lists this clonotype with many counts. Its antigen is not known. Study results and limitations: Controls formed significantly fewer large CDR3 similarity clusters than expanded TCRs did.

This sample comprised whole blood, obtained in connection with sensitization to the hapten diphenylcyclopropenone (DPC). The sequence was collected from a man aged 35-49 years with alopecia areata. Some clones in this sample may be carry-over from other donors' samples. V usage is TRBV29-1 and J usage is TRBJ2-1, with 11 bases fitting TRBD1. The chain's CDR3 is CSVFRDRGGEQFF. The CDR3 region has the DNA TGCAGCGTTTTCCGGGACAGGGGGGGCGAGCAGTTCTTC.